The T cell receptor (beta chain) under discussion was sequenced for a study of T cell clones after liver transplantation. Overall study: Graft-donor-reactive sequences were compared with third-party-reactive TCRbeta sequences from pre-transplant mixed lymphocyte reactions. HCV positivity affected three of eight recipients; the rest lacked autoimmune or viral indications. Study-wide results and caveats: A larger donor-reactive than third-party decline suggested partial antigen-specific deletion. Low donor cell numbers restricted donor-reactive repertoire measurement in two subjects.

This CDR3 is built from 12 residues. Germline V gene lookup returns CDR1 SQVTM and CDR2 ANQGSEA. This clone was counted once. Its antigen is unidentified. Data came from immunoSEQ multiplex PCR; TCRdb stores just in-frame clones and leaves some out. The data contain 65,000 to 95,000 clones, over 70% of them singletons. The origin of this receptor is a human donor who received a liver transplant. The sequences come from CD4+ T cells from blood, collected before liver transplant. The genes are TRBV29-1 and TRBJ2-1; 11 nucleotides match TRBD2. CDR3 DNA sequence: TGCACCGGGACTAGCGGTTACAATGAGCAGTTCTTC. Its translation: CTGTSGYNEQFF.